This TCR beta chain was sequenced for a study of cytomegalovirus exposure and HLA in healthy donors. Study results and limitations: Cytomegalovirus association was assigned to 170 or so TCR beta chains. In a later analysis, common viral pathogens appeared linked to several of the most significant clusters. CMV serostatus was the only immune exposure information that was available.

This clone was observed a few times. Its antigen is not known. Nominally healthy donors were sampled, though unrecorded immune exposures were likely. The length of the CDR3 is 15 residues. Germline V CDR1 and CDR2: KGHSH, LQKENI. Germline trimming cut 2 bases from V and 0 bases from J; bases unmatched to any gene: 2. In the PCR, 60 Vbeta and 13 Jbeta primers were used. Measured with immunoSEQ multiplex PCR; TCRdb has only the in-frame clones, and not every one. This sample has about 150,000 clones, with around 9.7% found just once. This sequence joins TRBV18 and TRBJ2-7, with TRBD1 identical over 9 bases. Sequenced input: PBMCs. The source is a man in his fifties or sixties in good health and CMV-seronegative. The DNA of the CDR3 is TGTGCCAGCTCACCATGGACAGGGGACTCCTACGAGCAGTACTTC. Translated, it gives CASSPWTGDSYEQYF.